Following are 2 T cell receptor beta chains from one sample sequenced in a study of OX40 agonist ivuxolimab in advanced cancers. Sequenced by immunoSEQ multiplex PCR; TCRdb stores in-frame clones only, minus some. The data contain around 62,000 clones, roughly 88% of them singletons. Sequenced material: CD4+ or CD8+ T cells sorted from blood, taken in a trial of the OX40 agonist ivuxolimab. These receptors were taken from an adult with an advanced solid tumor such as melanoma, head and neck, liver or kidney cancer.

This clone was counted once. The CDR3 nucleotides are TGCGCCAGCAGCAGGAGCGGGAGGGCAGGGAACACCGGGGAGCTGTTTTTT. Its protein is CASSRSGRAGNTGELFF. This sequence joins TRBV5-1 and TRBJ2-2; 10 bases are shared with TRBD2. This CDR3 is 17 amino acids long. Germline V lookup: CDR1 SGHRS, CDR2 YFSETQ. Trimming at V came to 4 bases and at J to 1 base, leaving 7 bases not matched to a gene. The full variable domain, completed using reference TRBV5-1 and TRBJ2-2, is KAGVTQTPRYLIKTRGQQVTLSCSPISGHRSVSWYQQTPGQGLQFLFEYFSETQRNKGNFPGRFSGRQFSNSRSEMNVSTLELGDSALYLCASSRSGRAGNTGELFFGEGSRLTVL.

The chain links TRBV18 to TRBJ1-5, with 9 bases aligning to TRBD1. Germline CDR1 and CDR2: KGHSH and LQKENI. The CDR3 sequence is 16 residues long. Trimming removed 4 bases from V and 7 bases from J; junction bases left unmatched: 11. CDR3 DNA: TGTGCCAGCTCACAGCTCCCTCGGACAGGGGCCCAGCCCCAGCATTTT. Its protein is CASSQLPRTGAQPQHF.